This T cell receptor beta chain was captured by sequencing in a study of cytotoxic CD8 clonotypes in ibrutinib-treated CLL. Assay: immunoSEQ multiplex PCR; the TCRdb copy retains only in-frame clones and omits some. This sample has about 63,000 clones, with approximately 75% found just once. CDR3 size: 14 residues. Germline assignment: CDR1 SNHLY and CDR2 FYNNEI. V lost 4 bases to trimming and J lost 2 bases, with 12 bases between them. This clone was seen more than once but under ten times. The sample was PBMCs, taken after 12 months of ibrutinib treatment. The clonotype comes from a human donor with chronic lymphocytic leukemia. This chain joins TRBV2 and TRBJ2-7; D not resolved. DNA for the CDR3: TGTGCCAGCAGTGGTTTCGGAAATCCCTACGAGCAGTACTTC. Amino acid sequence: CASSGFGNPYEQYF.